Listed below are T cell receptor beta chains from one sample, sequenced in a study of shared clonotypes between healthy human individuals. The protocol was immunoSEQ multiplex PCR, while the TCRdb copy is restricted to in-frame clones and leaves out a portion. The table records approximately 810,000 clones, 80% to 95% of them present only once. Sequenced: naive CD8+ T cells sorted from blood. Receptor source: a man aged 25-45 years in good health. The CDR3 runs from the conserved cysteine through the conserved F or W. D genes are given only for firm matches. Rows may omit the clone size; those that give it use once, few, many or a size class.

v_gene	j_gene	d_gene	abundance	CDR3nt	CDR3aa
TRBV7-6	TRBJ2-7	TRBD2	.	TGTGCCCCGGGGGGGCAGTACGAGCAGTACTTC	CAPGGQYEQYF
TRBV6-6	TRBJ2-1	TRBD2	.	TGTGCCAGCAGTTACTCGGGACTAGCGGGAGAATCGCAGTTCTTC	CASSYSGLAGESQFF
TRBV4-1	TRBJ2-1	.	.	TGCGCCAGCGTTGCGCGGCAGGGGTCGAATGAGCAGTTCTTC	CASVARQGSNEQFF
TRBV5-3	TRBJ1-5	.	.	TGTGCCAGAAGCCAAAAACAGGGTTTGGGCGTCCAGCCCCAGCATTTT	CARSQKQGLGVQPQHF
TRBV7-9	TRBJ1-5	TRBD1	.	TGTGCCAGCAGCTTAGTGGAAACAGGGGGAGATCAGCCCCAGCATTTT	CASSLVETGGDQPQHF
TRBV13	TRBJ2-3	TRBD2	.	TGTGCCAGCAGCCCCCCGGAGCGGGAGAGGGGCTGGGACACGCAGTATTTT	CASSPPERERGWDTQYF
TRBV5-1	TRBJ2-1	TRBD2	.	TGCGCCAGCAGCTTAATTCGCGTGGGAGGGCTCCACAATGAGCAGTTCTTC	CASSLIRVGGLHNEQFF
TRBV18	TRBJ2-5	.	.	TGTGCCAGCTCACCACCGGGTTTGGAACAAGAGACCCAGTACTTC	CASSPPGLEQETQYF
TRBV4-1	TRBJ2-7	TRBD1	.	TGCGCCAGCAGCCAGACAGAAGGACAGGTAGAGACCTACGAGCAGTACTTC	CASSQTEGQVETYEQYF
TRBV9	TRBJ2-2	.	.	TGTGCCAGCAGCGTAGCTACGGGGTGGCGGAAGAACACCGGGGAGCTGTTTTTT	CASSVATGWRKNTGELFF
TRBV30	TRBJ2-3	.	.	TGTGCCTGGAGTTCGGGGAGCACTAGCACAGATACGCAGTATTTT	CAWSSGSTSTDTQYF
TRBV7-9	TRBJ2-7	.	.	TGTGCCAGCAGCCCCCAAAGCAGGACCTACGAGCAGTACTTC	CASSPQSRTYEQYF
TRBV27	TRBJ2-7	.	.	TGTGCCAGCAGTTTATCGTGGACGGCTTCCTACGAGCAGTACTTC	CASSLSWTASYEQYF
TRBV27	TRBJ2-1	.	.	TGTGCCAGCAGGGGAGGAGCTAGGTCCTACAATGAGCAGTTCTTC	CASRGGARSYNEQFF
TRBV25-1	TRBJ1-2	.	.	TGTGCCAGCACCGGCCCCTATGGCTACACCTTC	CASTGPYGYTF
TRBV5-1	TRBJ2-2	.	.	TGCGCCAGCAGGTACGAAGCGAACACCGGGGAGCTGTTTTTT	CASRYEANTGELFF
TRBV28	TRBJ2-3	.	.	TGTGCCAGCAGTTTTCGTACAGAGCTTAGCACAGATACGCAGTATTTT	CASSFRTELSTDTQYF
TRBV13	TRBJ2-7	TRBD1	once	TGTGCCAGCAGCTACCGGGACAGGACCTACGAGCAGTACTTC	CASSYRDRTYEQYF
TRBV28	TRBJ2-4	.	.	TGTGCCAGCAGTTTATCCCGTGGCCGCAGTGGAGAGGAGAACATTCAGTACTTC	CASSLSRGRSGEENIQYF
TRBV11-2	TRBJ2-2	.	.	TGTGCCAGCGGAGCAGGGACGAACACCGGGGAGCTGTTTTTT	CASGAGTNTGELFF
TRBV19	TRBJ2-1	TRBD2	.	TGTGCCAGTAGTCCCCACCCCACCGGACTAGCGGTGGGCAATGAGCAGTTCTTC	CASSPHPTGLAVGNEQFF
TRBV6-1	TRBJ2-6	.	.	TGTGCCAGCAGTGAACGGCCCTGGACAGAGCTCTCTGGGGCCAACGTCCTGACTTTC	CASSERPWTELSGANVLTF
TRBV5-6	TRBJ2-7	TRBD1	.	TGTGCCAGCAGCTCCGGGACAGGGAGCCTGTACGAGCAGTACTTC	CASSSGTGSLYEQYF
TRBV4-1	TRBJ2-7	TRBD2	.	TGCGCCAGCAGCCAAGCGGGAGGAGTCAACGAGCAGTACTTC	CASSQAGGVNEQYF
TRBV13	TRBJ1-1	.	few	TGTGCCAGCAGCCAAGGGAACACTGAAGCTTTCTTT	CASSQGNTEAFF
TRBV7-9	TRBJ2-3	.	once	TGTGCCAGCAGCTTAGGTGGGGGCTCGGCAGATACGCAGTATTTT	CASSLGGGSADTQYF
TRBV27	TRBJ2-1	.	.	TGTGCCAGCAGTTTAGGCACTAGCTCCTACAATGAGCAGTTCTTC	CASSLGTSSYNEQFF
TRBV4-1	TRBJ2-3	.	.	TGCGCCAGCAGCGAGAGCTGGAAGTACACAGATACGCAGTATTTT	CASSESWKYTDTQYF
TRBV7-9	TRBJ1-2	.	.	TGTGCCAGCAGCCAACCCGGGACCCCGGTGGGCTACACCTTC	CASSQPGTPVGYTF
TRBV19	TRBJ1-5	.	.	TGTGCCAGTAGTCTAGGTCTATCGGGGCCCCAGCATTTT	CASSLGLSGPQHF
TRBV28	TRBJ1-5	.	few	TGTGCCAGCAGTTTCGGACAGCCAGGACAGCCCCAGCATTTT	CASSFGQPGQPQHF
TRBV30	TRBJ2-1	TRBD1	.	TGTGCCTGCCCGGGACAGCGCTTACCCGGGGCCTACAATGAGCAGTTCTTC	CACPGQRLPGAYNEQFF
TRBV7-9	TRBJ2-2	.	once	TGTGCCAGCAGCAATCGCAGGGACATCCCCACGGTTGCGGGAGGGGAGCTGTTTTTT	CASSNRRDIPTVAGGELFF
TRBV10-3	TRBJ2-3	.	once	TGTGCCATCAGTGAGTCGTTTGATGCGCAGTATTTT	CAISESFDAQYF
TRBV7-9	TRBJ2-5	TRBD1	.	TGTGCCAGCAGCTTAGTACACGGGACAGGGACTGGGGAGACCCAGTACTTC	CASSLVHGTGTGETQYF
TRBV27	TRBJ2-7	TRBD2	.	TGTGCCAGCAGTTTCTTAGCGGGAGGCTTCCCCTACGAGCAGTACTTC	CASSFLAGGFPYEQYF
TRBV7-2	TRBJ2-7	.	.	TGTGCCAGCAGCCGACTCAGGGGTTATAGCTCCTACGAGCAGTACTTC	CASSRLRGYSSYEQYF
TRBV27	TRBJ1-5	.	.	TGTGCCAGCAGTTTACAGCGTGGGGGGCAGCCCCAGCATTTT	CASSLQRGGQPQHF
TRBV28	TRBJ2-7	.	.	TGTGCCAGCGGCAACTTTTACGAGCAGTACTTC	CASGNFYEQYF
TRBV27	TRBJ2-7	TRBD1	.	TGTGCCAGCAGTCTCCGGGGACAGGGTTACGAGCAGTACTTC	CASSLRGQGYEQYF
TRBV20-1	TRBJ2-5	.	.	TGCAGTGCCGCCCGCGTGGAGACCCAGTACTTC	CSAARVETQYF
TRBV29-1	TRBJ2-7	TRBD2	once	TGCAGCGTTGAGGGGACTAACTACGAGCAGTACTTC	CSVEGTNYEQYF
TRBV28	TRBJ2-3	TRBD2	.	TGTGCCAGCTCAGATAGCGGGCGTAGCACAGATACGCAGTATTTT	CASSDSGRSTDTQYF
TRBV11-2	TRBJ2-7	TRBD1	.	TGTGCCAGCAGCATGGGACAGGGGGCGTACGAGCAGTACTTC	CASSMGQGAYEQYF
TRBV5-1	TRBJ2-1	.	.	TGCGCCAGCAGCCCGGCACAGGGTAGGAGGTACAATGAGCAGTTCTTC	CASSPAQGRRYNEQFF
TRBV7-2	TRBJ1-1	TRBD1	.	TGTGCCAGCAGCTTTCAGGGGGTCCGGACTGAAGCTTTCTTT	CASSFQGVRTEAFF
TRBV15	TRBJ2-3	.	.	TGTGCCACCAGCCACCCCGGGGGCCGCCCGCATCCTAGCACAGATACGCAGTATTTT	CATSHPGGRPHPSTDTQYF
TRBV4-3	TRBJ2-7	.	.	TGCGCCAGCAGCCAAGGCGTAGGTAGTACCTACGAGCAGTACTTC	CASSQGVGSTYEQYF
TRBV14	TRBJ2-7	TRBD2	.	TGTGCCAGCAGCCATTTGGGGGAGGGCCCTTCCTACGAGCAGTACTTC	CASSHLGEGPSYEQYF
TRBV2	TRBJ2-1	.	.	TGTGCCAGCAATAAGGGTCGGGAGTTCTCCTACAATGAGCAGTTCTTC	CASNKGREFSYNEQFF
TRBV4-1	TRBJ2-1	.	.	TGCGCCAGCAGCCAAAACCCGAGCTCCTACAATGAGCAGTTCTTC	CASSQNPSSYNEQFF
TRBV11-2	TRBJ2-5	TRBD1	.	TGTGCCAGCAGCTCATATCGGGGCCGACAGGGGGCGGAGACCCAGTACTTC	CASSSYRGRQGAETQYF
TRBV6-5	TRBJ2-4	.	.	TGTGCCAGCAGTTACTCGACCGGAAACATTCAGTACTTC	CASSYSTGNIQYF
TRBV11-2	TRBJ1-2	.	.	TGTGCCAGCAGCTTAGCGCCTTCCAACCGGAGGGGATCTAACTATGGCTACACCTTC	CASSLAPSNRRGSNYGYTF
TRBV7-9	TRBJ2-1	.	.	TGTGCCAGCAGCTGGAGTATGGGCAATGAGCAGTTCTTC	CASSWSMGNEQFF